What follows describes a single T cell receptor beta chain. The sample belongs to a study of blood T cell repertoires in COVID-19. Recovered status applied to Cohort 3 donors who had two consecutive negative PCRs. It also applied to those with clearance or with symptom resolution. The germline gives CDR1 KGHSY, CDR2 FQNENV. The CDR3 consists of 15 residues. V was cut by 0 bases and J by 7 bases, with 12 bases left in between. The protocol was immunoSEQ multiplex PCR, while the TCRdb copy is restricted to in-frame clones and leaves out a portion. The sample shows a few hundred thousand clones, 75% to 90% of them seen only once.

The J gene is TRBJ2-2, the V gene TRBV16, with unresolved D. This TCR derives from a man in his forties who had recovered from COVID-19. The sequenced sample consisted of PBMCs or T cells enriched from blood (not recorded which). For the CDR3, the DNA is TGTGCCAGCAGCCAATCGGCTCGAGGAGACGGGGAGCTGTTTTTT. Translation gives CASSQSARGDGELFF.